The T cell receptor (beta chain) described here comes from a study of early stage breast cancer tumors. Study-level information: Seven or eight ER+/PR+/HER2- tumors were invasive ductal; a few were invasive lobular. Findings and caveats of the study: Comparing each tissue with blood distinguished tumor from normal in most of the 16 patients.

This clone has only one observation. Its cognate antigen is unknown. Sequencing used immunoSEQ multiplex PCR; TCRdb keeps in-frame clones, though not all of them. The profile covers some 4,400 clones, with about 56% appearing a single time and approximately 19% taken by the ten largest. With 2 bases clipped from V and 1 base from J, the junction kept 13 bases outside the gene matches. The germline V gene encodes CDR1 GTSNPN and CDR2 SVGIG (reference sequence). The CDR3 extends over 17 amino acids. V is TRBV30 and J is TRBJ1-2, with 7 bases aligning to TRBD1. The specimen was breast tumor tissue. The clonotype was recovered from a person in their fifties with breast cancer. The chain's CDR3 is CAWSKGAGGLLNYGYTF. CDR3 DNA sequence: TGTGCCTGGAGTAAGGGGGCAGGGGGACTCCTTAACTATGGCTACACCTTC.